This TCR beta chain was observed in a study of T cell responses to AZD1222 COVID-19 vaccine. Across the study: Doses given second, at about 4 or about 12 weeks, were pooled. The study, taken as a whole, reports: Among vaccine-associated CD4 TCRs, coverage spanned spike, with dominance at 160-218 and 743-854. Females made up more of the donors, who were largely white British, and clonal diversity may have come out too low. Repertoires were sampled only after the peak T cell response.

Method: immunoSEQ multiplex PCR; TCRdb's copy keeps in-frame clones and lacks some. This sample has 65,000 to 75,000 clones, with roughly 82% found just once. A remark on this clone: The antigen remains undetermined.

The CDR3 covers 13 residues. V dropped 4 bases and J dropped 4 bases, with 9 bases sitting between them. The germline V gene encodes CDR1 LGHNA and CDR2 YNFKEQ. The sequence came from an adult in good health. The J gene is TRBJ2-3, the V gene TRBV4-2; D is unresolved. The material was peripheral blood, obtained on day 0 of AZD1222 vaccination. This CDR3 is CASSRVVSDTQYF. CDR3 coding DNA: TGTGCCAGCAGCCGGGTAGTCTCAGATACGCAGTATTTT.